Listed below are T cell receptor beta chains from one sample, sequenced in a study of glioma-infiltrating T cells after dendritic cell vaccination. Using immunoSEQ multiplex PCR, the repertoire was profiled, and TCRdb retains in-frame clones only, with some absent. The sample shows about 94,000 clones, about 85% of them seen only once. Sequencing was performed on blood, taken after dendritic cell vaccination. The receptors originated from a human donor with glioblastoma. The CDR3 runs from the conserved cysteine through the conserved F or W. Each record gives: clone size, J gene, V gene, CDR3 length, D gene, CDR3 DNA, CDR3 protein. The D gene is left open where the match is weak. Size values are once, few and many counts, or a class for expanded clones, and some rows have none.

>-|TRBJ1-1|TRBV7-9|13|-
TGTGCCAGCAGCTCACTCGGAGGTGCTGAAGCTTTCTTT
CASSSLGGAEAFF
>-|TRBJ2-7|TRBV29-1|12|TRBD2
TGCAGCTTTATCGGGGGGATCTACGAGCAGTACTTC
CSFIGGIYEQYF
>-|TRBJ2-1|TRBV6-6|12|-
TGTGCCAGCGGGCAGGGGACGGGTGAGCAGTTCTTC
CASGQGTGEQFF
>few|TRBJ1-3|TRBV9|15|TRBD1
TGTGCCAGCAGCGTCATCCCAGGGGACAGCAACACCATATATTTT
CASSVIPGDSNTIYF
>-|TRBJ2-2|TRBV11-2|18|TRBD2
TGTGCCAGCAGCTTACGGTTTGAACTAGCGGGGTCTTCCGGGGAGCTGTTTTTT
CASSLRFELAGSSGELFF
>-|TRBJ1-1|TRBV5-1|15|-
TGCGCCAGCAGCTACCCCGGGGGGGGTGGGACTGAAGCTTTCTTT
CASSYPGGGGTEAFF
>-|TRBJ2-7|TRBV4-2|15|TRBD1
TGTGCCAGCAGCCAAGAGACAGGGGGCGGCTTGGAGCAGTACTTC
CASSQETGGGLEQYF
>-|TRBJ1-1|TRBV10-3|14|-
TGTGCCATCAGTCGGGGGGCCATGAACACTGAAGCTTTCTTT
CAISRGAMNTEAFF
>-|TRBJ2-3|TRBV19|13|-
TGTGCCAGTAGCGGGGGGCGCACAGATACGCAGTATTTT
CASSGGRTDTQYF
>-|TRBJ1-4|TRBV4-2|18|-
TGTGCCAGCAGCCAAGGGGATGGACAAGGATGGCTGAACGAAAAACTGTTTTTT
CASSQGDGQGWLNEKLFF
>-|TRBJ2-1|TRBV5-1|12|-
TGCGCCAGCAGCCTGTTCAGTTATGAGCAGTTCTTC
CASSLFSYEQFF
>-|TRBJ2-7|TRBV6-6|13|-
TGTGCCAGCAGTCAGGTGAGCTCCTACGAGCAGTACTTC
CASSQVSSYEQYF
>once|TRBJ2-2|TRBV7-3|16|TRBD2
TGTGCCAGCAGCTCCCCGGGGGGGATTTACACCGGGGAGCTGTTTTTT
CASSSPGGIYTGELFF
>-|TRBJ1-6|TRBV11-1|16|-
TGTGCCAGCAGCTTATGGGGGGATCCGGGGAATTCACCCCTCCACTTT
CASSLWGDPGNSPLHF
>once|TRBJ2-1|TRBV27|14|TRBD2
TGTGCCAGCACCCGACTAGCGGGAGGTAATGAGCAGTTCTTC
CASTRLAGGNEQFF
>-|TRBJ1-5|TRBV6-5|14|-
TGTGCCAGCAGTTCCCATCAGGGGACTCAGCCCCAGCATTTT
CASSSHQGTQPQHF
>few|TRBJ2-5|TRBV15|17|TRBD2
TGTGCCACCAGCAGACTGGCAGTAGCGGGCAATCAAGAGACCCAGTACTTC
CATSRLAVAGNQETQYF
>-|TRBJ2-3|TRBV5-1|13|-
TGCGCCAGCAGCCGCCCCGGACTAGATACGCAGTATTTT
CASSRPGLDTQYF
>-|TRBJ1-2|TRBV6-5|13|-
TGTGCCAGCAGTACCCCTGGAGTCTATGGCTACACCTTC
CASSTPGVYGYTF
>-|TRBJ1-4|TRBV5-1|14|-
TGCGCCAGCAGCTTGACAGGGAGTAATGAAAAACTGTTTTTT
CASSLTGSNEKLFF
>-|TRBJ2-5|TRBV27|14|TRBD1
TGTGCCAGCAGCCGACAGGGGGCGTGGGAGACCCAGTACTTC
CASSRQGAWETQYF
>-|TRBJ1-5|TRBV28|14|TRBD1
TGTGCCAGCAGTTTAATGACAGGGGACCAGCCCCAGCATTTT
CASSLMTGDQPQHF
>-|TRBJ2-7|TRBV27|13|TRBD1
TGTGCCACCAGCGGACAGGGGGTCGGGGAGCAGTACTTC
CATSGQGVGEQYF
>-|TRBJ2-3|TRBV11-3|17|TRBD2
TGTGCCAGCAGCTTTTCCGCTAGCGGCTTTTCCACAGATACGCAGTATTTT
CASSFSASGFSTDTQYF
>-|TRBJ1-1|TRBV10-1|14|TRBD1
TGCGCCAGCAGCTTGGGACAGGTGAACACTGAAGCTTTCTTT
CASSLGQVNTEAFF
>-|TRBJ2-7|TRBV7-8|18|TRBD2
TGTGCCAGCAGCTTATATAACCCCGGGACTAGCGCTTCCTACGAGCAGTACTTC
CASSLYNPGTSASYEQYF
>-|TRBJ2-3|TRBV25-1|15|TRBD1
TGTGCCAGCAGTGACAGGGGGCGAGTCACAGATACGCAGTATTTT
CASSDRGRVTDTQYF
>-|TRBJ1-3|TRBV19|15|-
TGTGCCAGTAGTGTGGACGGGAACTCTGGAAACACCATATATTTT
CASSVDGNSGNTIYF
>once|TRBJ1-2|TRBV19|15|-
TGTGCCAGGCCCCCTACAGATCGGAATGTCCATGGCTACACCTTC
CARPPTDRNVHGYTF
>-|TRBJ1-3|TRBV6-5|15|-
TGTGCCAGCAGCTCGGACCACAGGTTCGGAAACACCATATATTTT
CASSSDHRFGNTIYF
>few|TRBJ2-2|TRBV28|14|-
TGTGCCAGCCAATCTGGACAGCGAACCGGGGAGCTGTTTTTT
CASQSGQRTGELFF
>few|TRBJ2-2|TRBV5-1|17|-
TGCGCCAGCAGCCAGCCCCTCCGGACAGCACGCGCCGGGGAGCTGTTTTTT
CASSQPLRTARAGELFF
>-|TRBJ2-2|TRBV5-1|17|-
TGCGCCAGCAGACCACAGGGTATCACACTTGATGCCGGGGAGCTGTTTTTT
CASRPQGITLDAGELFF
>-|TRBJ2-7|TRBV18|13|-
TGTGCCAGCTCACCACTCTATACCTACGAGCAGTACTTC
CASSPLYTYEQYF
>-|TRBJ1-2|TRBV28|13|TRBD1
TGTGCCAGCATCCAACAGGGGAACTATGGCTACACCTTC
CASIQQGNYGYTF
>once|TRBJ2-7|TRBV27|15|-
TGTGCCAGCAGTCTTAGGAGGCGCCTCGGCTACGAGCAGTACTTC
CASSLRRRLGYEQYF
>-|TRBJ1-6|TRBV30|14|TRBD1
TGTGCCTGGACCCAGACAGGGGTTAATTCACCCCTCCACTTT
CAWTQTGVNSPLHF
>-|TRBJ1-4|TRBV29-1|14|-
TGCAGCGTTGAAGATGCAGGAACTAATGAAAAACTGTTTTTT
CSVEDAGTNEKLFF
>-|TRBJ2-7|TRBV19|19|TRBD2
TGTGCCAGTAGTATCTTTGGCCTCTCAGCGGGAGGGCCATCATACGAGCAGTACTTC
CASSIFGLSAGGPSYEQYF
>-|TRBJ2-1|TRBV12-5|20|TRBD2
TGTGCTAGTACAAACAACGCCGGGACTAGCGGGAGGCCCGACTACAATGAGCAGTTCTTC
CASTNNAGTSGRPDYNEQFF
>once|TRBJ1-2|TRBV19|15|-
TGTGCCAGTAGTATAAATTTGTATCCCTTCCCGGGCTACACCTTC
CASSINLYPFPGYTF
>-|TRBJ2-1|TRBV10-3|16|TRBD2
TGTGCCATCAGGGACGGGGGGTCGAGCTCCTACAATGAGCAGTTCTTC
CAIRDGGSSSYNEQFF
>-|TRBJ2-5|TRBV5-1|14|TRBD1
TGCGCCAGCAGCCGACAGGGGGCCGGGGAGACCCAGTACTTC
CASSRQGAGETQYF
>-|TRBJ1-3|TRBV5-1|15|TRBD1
TGCGCCAGCAAACCCTCAGGGGGCTCTGGAAACACCATATATTTT
CASKPSGGSGNTIYF
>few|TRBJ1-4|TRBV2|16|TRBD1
TGTGCCAGCAGCCCGGGACAGCCCTGGGTGGGTGAAAAACTGTTTTTT
CASSPGQPWVGEKLFF
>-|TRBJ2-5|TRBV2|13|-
TGTGCCAGCAGTGACAGCCTTAGGAGGACCCAGTACTTC
CASSDSLRRTQYF
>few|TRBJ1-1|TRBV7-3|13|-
TGTGCCAGCAGTTCACAGGGAAGCACTGAAGCTTTCTTT
CASSSQGSTEAFF
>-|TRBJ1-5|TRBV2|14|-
TGTGCCAGCAGTCGGGAAGGGCGCAATCAGCCCCAGCATTTT
CASSREGRNQPQHF
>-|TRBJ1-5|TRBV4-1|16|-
TGCGCCAGCAGCCAAGAACAGCCATATAGCAATCAGCCCCAGCATTTT
CASSQEQPYSNQPQHF
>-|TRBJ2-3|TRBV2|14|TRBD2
TGTGCCAGGGGACTAGCGGGAGGGGGTAATACGCAGTATTTT
CARGLAGGGNTQYF
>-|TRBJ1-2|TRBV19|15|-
TGTGCCAGTAGTATAGAGGAGGATTCTAACTATGGCTACACCTTC
CASSIEEDSNYGYTF
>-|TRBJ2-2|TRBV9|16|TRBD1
TGTGCCAGCAGCCCAGGGACAGGGGGAGGCACCGGGGAGCTGTTTTTT
CASSPGTGGGTGELFF
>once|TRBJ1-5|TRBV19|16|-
TGTGCCAGTAGGCATGTTCTTACGGGGGGAAATCAGCCCCAGCATTTT
CASRHVLTGGNQPQHF
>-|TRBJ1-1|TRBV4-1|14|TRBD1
TGCGCCAGCAGCAGCACCGTCCAGGGGGTTGAAGCTTTCTTT
CASSSTVQGVEAFF
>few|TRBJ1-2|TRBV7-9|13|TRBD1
TGTGCCAGCAGGTCCGGGACAGGCCATGGCTACACCTTC
CASRSGTGHGYTF
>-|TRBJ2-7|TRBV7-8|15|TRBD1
TGTGCCAGCAGCTCCGGGACAGGGTCAGCCTACGAGCAGTACTTC
CASSSGTGSAYEQYF
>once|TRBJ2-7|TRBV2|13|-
TGTGCCAGCAAGCGTGGGTTCTCCGCCGAGCAGTACTTC
CASKRGFSAEQYF
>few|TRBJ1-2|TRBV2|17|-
TGTGCCAGCAGTGAACCCCCCTGGGGAGGGATCGTCAATGGCTACACCTTC
CASSEPPWGGIVNGYTF
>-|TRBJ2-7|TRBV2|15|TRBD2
TGTGCCAGCAGTACTGGACTAGTTTCGGGCTACGAGCAGTACTTC
CASSTGLVSGYEQYF